This T cell receptor beta chain emerged from a study of T cell changes during pregnancy in multiple sclerosis. This CDR3 is 15 amino acids long. V lost 1 base and J lost 1, with 10 bases in between. From germline, CDR1 is SGHDN and CDR2 FVKESK. Produced via immunoSEQ multiplex PCR; TCRdb's table is partial and in-frame only. The repertoire holds about 79,000 clones, with about 90% as singletons. The receptor's source is a female donor with multiple sclerosis, enrolled in a pregnancy study. This specimen consisted of CD4+ T cells from peripheral blood mononuclear cells, obtained in the second trimester of pregnancy. The J gene is TRBJ2-5, the V gene TRBV14; D remains unclear. CDR3 region: CASSQVRRPQETQYF. For the CDR3, the DNA is TGTGCCAGCAGCCAAGTTCGCAGGCCCCAAGAGACCCAGTACTTC.